These 20 T cell receptor beta chains were all obtained from the same sample, sequenced in a study of control samples from healthy donors and cancer patients. Method: immunoSEQ multiplex PCR; TCRdb's copy keeps in-frame clones and lacks some. The sample has over 7,500 clones, 75% to 95% seen once. Sequenced sample: PBMCs. All receptors derive from a man in his 60s with colorectal cancer.

V is TRBV5-1 and J is TRBJ2-3, with D possibly matching TRBD1 (6 bases). Trimming shortened V by 0 bases and J by 2 bases, and 7 bases separated the two germline ends. The CDR3 has 14 residues. Germline CDR1 is SGHRS and CDR2 is YFSETQ. CDR3 in DNA: TGCGCCAGCAGCTTGGGGACAGTCACAGATACGCAGTATTTT. It specifies CASSLGTVTDTQYF.

The rearrangement uses TRBV4-2 and TRBJ1-4, with 7 bases matching TRBD1. This CDR3 has 16 residues. The germline V gene has CDR1 LGHNA and CDR2 YNFKEQ. V was clipped by 1 base and J by 5 bases; unmatched bases: 7. The CDR3 nucleotides read TGTGCCAGCAGCCAAGGGGGAAACAGGGGCAATGAAAAACTGTTTTTT. Encoded protein: CASSQGGNRGNEKLFF.

The gene calls are TRBV29-1 and TRBJ1-1, with 8 bases matching TRBD1. The V and J ends lost 4 bases and 1 base, in that order; junction bases with no gene match: 5. CDR3 length: 14 residues. Germline CDR1 is SQVTM and CDR2 is ANQGSEA. CDR3 DNA: TGCAGCGTTGTCCAGGGGGCAACGAACACTGAAGCTTTCTTT. It is translated as CSVVQGATNTEAFF.

This chain connects TRBV28 to TRBJ2-1; 9 nucleotides line up with TRBD2. The CDR3 covers 17 residues. Unmatched junction bases numbered 15, after V lost 5 bases and J lost 7 bases. Germline V gene lookup returns CDR1 MDHEN and CDR2 SYDVKM. CDR3 nucleotides: TGTGCCAGCAGTCTCTCGCGAGCGGGGGGCTTAATAAATGAGCAGTTCTTC. Its protein is CASSLSRAGGLINEQFF.

This chain joins TRBV28 and TRBJ2-1; 7 nucleotides agree with TRBD2. CDR1 MDHEN and CDR2 SYDVKM come from the germline V gene. The CDR3 covers 17 residues. V trimming: 2 bases; J trimming: 0 bases; junction bases outside the gene matches: 7. The CDR3 loop is CASSLGSGTISYNEQFF. For the CDR3, the DNA is TGTGCCAGCAGTTTAGGGTCGGGGACTATCTCCTACAATGAGCAGTTCTTC.

V and J are TRBV4-1 and TRBJ2-3; 11 bases fit TRBD2. CDR1 is MGHRA and CDR2 is YSYEKL in the germline V gene. After removal of 1 base from V and 2 bases from J, the junction contained 2 bases not matched to a gene. This CDR3 is 16 amino acids long. CDR3 bases: TGCGCCAGCAGCCAAGGACTAGCGGGGAACACAGATACGCAGTATTTT. It translates to CASSQGLAGNTDTQYF.

The chain combines TRBV27 with TRBJ1-5, with D tentatively TRBD1 (6 bases). Per the germline V gene, CDR1 is MNHEY and CDR2 is SMNVEV (reference sequence). This CDR3 is 13 amino acids long. Trimming removed 6 bases at V and 5 bases at J, with 11 bases between. The CDR3 loop reads CASRGGIYQPQHF. In DNA form, the CDR3 reads TGTGCCAGCAGAGGGGGAATATATCAGCCCCAGCATTTT.

The chain carries TRBV9 and TRBJ2-7, with D perhaps matching TRBD1 or TRBD2 (5 bases each). CDR3 length: 15 amino acids. The V end was cut by 0 bases, the J end by 7 bases, with 17 bases between. Germline V gene sequence: CDR1 SGDLS, CDR2 YYNGEE. The CDR3 region is CASSVDGDPRLEQYF. For the CDR3, the DNA is TGTGCCAGCAGCGTAGACGGGGACCCCCGGCTTGAGCAGTACTTC.

V usage is TRBV10-3 and J usage is TRBJ2-1; 7 bases are a match to TRBD1. CDR1 is ENHRY, CDR2 SYGVKD, per germline. V trimming: 4 bases; J trimming: 8 bases; junction bases outside the gene matches: 8. The CDR3 extends over 14 amino acids. The CDR3 nucleotides are TGTGCCATCAGTGGGCGGACAGGCCTCGATGAGCAGTTCTTC. Amino acid sequence: CAISGRTGLDEQFF.

The chain recombines TRBV6-5 with TRBJ2-3; D is uncertain. Trimming stripped 0 bases from V and 2 bases from J, with 6 bases between. This CDR3 spans 14 amino acids. Germline V lookup: CDR1 MNHEY, CDR2 SVGAGI. DNA of the CDR3: TGTGCCAGCAGTTACTCTGGTTTCACAGATACGCAGTATTTT. This translates into CASSYSGFTDTQYF.

V usage is TRBV15 and J usage is TRBJ1-5, with unresolved D. This CDR3 is 14 amino acids long. In germline, CDR1 is LNHNV, CDR2 YYDKDF (reference sequence). V dropped 1 base and J dropped 4 bases, with 8 bases sitting between them. CDR3 bases: TGTGCCACCAGCAGAGTGGTGGGGAATCAGCCCCAGCATTTT. Translation: CATSRVVGNQPQHF.

This chain uses TRBV19 with TRBJ1-6, with a weak D call TRBD1 (5 bases). The V gene lost 6 bases and the J gene lost 0 bases, with 9 bases spanning the gap. The CDR3 length is 15 residues. Per germline, CDR1 LNHDA and CDR2 SQIVND (reference sequence). CDR3 loop: CASRRDVSYNSPLHF. CDR3 bases: TGTGCCAGTAGACGGGACGTCTCCTATAATTCACCCCTCCACTTT. Combining the CDR3 with reference TRBV19 and TRBJ1-6 gives the whole variable domain DGGITQSPKYLFRKEGQNVTLSCEQNLNHDAMYWYRQDPGQGLRLIYYSQIVNDFQKGDIAEGYSVSREKKESFPLTVTSAQKNPTAFYLCASRRDVSYNSPLHFGNGTRLTVT.

The V call is TRBV2, the J call TRBJ1-4; maybe TRBD1 (6 bases). Germline lookup yields CDR1 SNHLY and CDR2 FYNNEI. The V end was cut by 5 bases, the J end by 4 bases, with 11 bases between. The CDR3 covers 14 residues. The CDR3 loop reads CASSPDRRNEKLFF. In DNA form, the CDR3 reads TGTGCCAGCAGTCCAGACAGGCGTAATGAAAAACTGTTTTTT.

The count of this clone is one. This chain joins TRBV7-9 and TRBJ1-5, with 7 bases lining up with TRBD1. The CDR3 extends over 15 amino acids. Germline loops: CDR1 SEHNR, CDR2 FQNEAQ (reference sequence). After removal of 1 base from V and 3 bases from J, the junction contained 3 bases not matched to a gene. The CDR3 DNA reads TGTGCCAGCAGCTTAGAGGGACAGTTCAATCAGCCCCAGCATTTT. It translates to CASSLEGQFNQPQHF.

The rearrangement joins TRBV9 to TRBJ2-3; D not resolved. This CDR3 is built from 15 residues. Trimming stripped 0 bases from V and 6 bases from J, with 14 bases between. Germline-derived CDR1 and CDR2 are SGDLS and YYNGEE. The chain's CDR3 is CASSVDPVLGDTQYF. CDR3 sequence (DNA): TGTGCCAGCAGCGTAGATCCTGTCCTCGGGGATACGCAGTATTTT.

This chain connects TRBV7-7 to TRBJ2-5; D call uncertain. V lost 4 bases and J 2 bases, leaving 20 bases between the germline ends. CDR3 size: 17 residues. Germline-derived CDR1 and CDR2 are SSHAT and FNYEAQ (reference sequence). The CDR3 reads CASSSLDWYSIQETQYF. In DNA, the CDR3 is TGTGCCAGCAGCTCCCTAGATTGGTACAGTATACAAGAGACCCAGTACTTC.

The genes are TRBV7-8 and TRBJ2-7, with D unresolved. V was cut by 0 bases and J by 2 bases, with 11 bases left in between. CDR1 and CDR2 from the germline V gene are SGHVS and FQNEAQ. The CDR3 loop spans 15 amino acids. CDR3 sequence (DNA): TGTGCCAGCAGCTTAGCAGCCGGATCAACCTACGAGCAGTACTTC. It translates to CASSLAAGSTYEQYF.

V is TRBV28 and J is TRBJ1-2, with unresolved D. CDR3 length equals 15 residues. Trimming removed 6 bases at V and 1 base at J, with 15 bases between. Germline V gene lookup returns CDR1 MDHEN and CDR2 SYDVKM. In DNA, the CDR3 is TGTGCCAGCAGCCTTGGACGGATGATTAACTATGGCTACACCTTC. This encodes CASSLGRMINYGYTF.

The chain has TRBV27 and TRBJ2-2; 9 positions match TRBD1. V was clipped by 0 bases and J by 4 bases; unmatched bases: 6. CDR3 length: 17 residues. CDR1 and CDR2 (germline): MNHEY, SMNVEV (reference sequence). In DNA, the CDR3 is TGTGCCAGCAGTTTATCGGGACAGGGCTGGAGCACCGGGGAGCTGTTTTTT. This translates into CASSLSGQGWSTGELFF.

This chain links TRBV11-2 with TRBJ2-7, with D unclear. The CDR3 totals 16 residues. V dropped 2 bases and J dropped 5 bases, with 19 bases sitting between them. The V gene's germline CDR1 is SGHAT and CDR2 FQNNGV. The CDR3 nucleotides are TGTGCCAGCAGCTTATTTAAGCCTCCATCTATCCACGAGCAGTACTTC. Translating gives CASSLFKPPSIHEQYF.